This T cell receptor (beta chain) was sequenced during a study of blood T cell repertoires in COVID-19 (dated by TCRdb to 2020 to 2021). About the full investigation: Samples from collaborators originated in the United States, Italy and Spain and spanned both the acute and convalescent phases of COVID-19. The material from the prospective study consisted of cDNA or gDNA derived from T cells, B-cell-depleted T cells, or PBMCs. Deeply sampled blood TCRbeta repertoires from subjects exposed to, actively infected with, or recovered from COVID-19 were included in the dataset. The repertoires were made available in a free public database intended to serve as a resource for research on the immune response to SARS-CoV-2. The samples were drawn from the first 160 participants of the ongoing ImmuneRACE study and from 1,254 subjects provided by 6 global collaborators. Sample metadata almost always included a de-identified subject ID, COVID-19 status, age in years and sex. Where available, HLA class I and class II types were taken from metadata supplied by the sample provider and were not determined by assay-based typing. On the study overall, not on this receptor specifically: How much clinical and demographic metadata was included differed by source and by participant, and the metadata was provided uncurated.

Points on this clone: Its antigen is not yet known. The input lacks base qualities; no much larger clone sits a single base away.

Collaborating institutions collected whole blood in K2EDTA tubes following their own protocols. Collaborator samples were shipped for TCRbeta analysis as frozen whole blood, isolated PBMCs, or DNA extracted from either sample type. The immunoSEQ Assay, a bias-controlled multiplex PCR, was used to amplify TCRbeta CDR3 regions from genomic DNA. As for how the authors treated the data: The number of nucleated cells in each sample was estimated from the amplification of reference gene primers within the assay. To quantify the absolute abundance of each unique TCRbeta CDR3 rearrangement, sequence reads were collapsed and filtered. Productive Simpson clonality was computed per sample as the square root of Simpson's diversity index over productive rearrangements. Entries here come from immuneACCESS through TCRdb and include only in-frame sequences with V and J called. Some clones fail to appear in such tables; in the studies checked, an unresolved V gene covers under half of the shortfall, and the cause of the remainder is unknown. V and J calls and clone size are as listed in that table; D and trimming were resolved from the DNA. The sample records 120,000 to 150,000 clones, approximately 90% of which are singletons. Of the sample, 0.95% falls within the top ten clones.

CDR3 length: 15 amino acids, cysteine to phenylalanine. The read is trimmed to its CDR3 DNA, 45 bases read in frame from base 1. V lost 3 bases and J lost 2 bases, and the count of bases not matched to a germline gene is 7. CDR1 is given as SGHTA and CDR2 as FQGTGA, both from the germline V gene. Material for sequencing was peripheral blood. In this chain, TRBV7-3 is recombined with TRBJ2-7; 7 bases in the middle match TRBD2. The clonotype originates from a woman aged 45-65 years with acute or convalescent COVID-19. Read as DNA, the sequence is TGTGCCAGCAGCTTCTCTAGCGGTAAGCCCTACGAGCAGTACTTC. This sequence encodes CASSFSSGKPYEQYF.